The clone carrying this T cell receptor (beta chain) appeared a few times. Its antigen is as yet unknown. In TCRdb, the RT-PCR reads were re-called with MiXCR into one record per CDR3 protein. The repertoire includes 630,000 or so distinct CDR3 sequences, about a sixth of them detected once, and 11% sits in the top ten. This entry is derived from a study of response to subunit inactivated influenza vaccine. Overall study results and limits: A suggestion made by the authors is that each seasonal influenza vaccination recruits few new T cells.

Per the germline V gene, CDR1 is MNHEY and CDR2 is SVGEGT. The length of the CDR3 is 12 residues. Germline trimming cut 0 bases from V and 12 bases from J; bases unmatched to any gene: 2. The sample was PBMCs from blood, taken 11 to 12 days after vaccination. This TCR was sampled from a man in his fifties or sixties who received an inactivated influenza vaccine. This chain uses TRBV6-2 or TRBV6-3 with TRBJ1-5, with 7 bases that match TRBD1. The CDR3 sequence: CASSYSQGRQHF. CDR3 DNA: TGTGCCAGCAGTTACTCACAGGGGCGCCAGCATTTT.